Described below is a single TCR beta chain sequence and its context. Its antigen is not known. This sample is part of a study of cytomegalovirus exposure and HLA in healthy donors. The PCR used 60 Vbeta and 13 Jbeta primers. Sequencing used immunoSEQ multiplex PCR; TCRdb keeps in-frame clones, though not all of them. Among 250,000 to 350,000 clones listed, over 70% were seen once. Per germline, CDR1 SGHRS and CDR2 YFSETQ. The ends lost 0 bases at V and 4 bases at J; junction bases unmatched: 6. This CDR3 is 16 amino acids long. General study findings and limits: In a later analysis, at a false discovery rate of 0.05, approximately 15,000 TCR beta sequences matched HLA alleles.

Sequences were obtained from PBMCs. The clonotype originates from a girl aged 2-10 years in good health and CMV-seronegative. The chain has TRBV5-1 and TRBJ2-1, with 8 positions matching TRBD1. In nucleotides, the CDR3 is TGCGCCAGCAGCTTGGCCATGACAGGGGATTACAATGAGCAGTTCTTC. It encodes CASSLAMTGDYNEQFF.